The 28 T cell receptor beta chains reported below all come from one sample, sequenced in a study of blood T cell repertoires in COVID-19 (TCRdb year 2020). Library preparation employed the immunoSEQ multiplex PCR assay. The clones in this table, taken by TCRdb from immuneACCESS, are in-frame only. Not every clone is retained; where verified, under half of the shortfall comes from an unresolved V gene, and the cause of the rest is unknown. The sample records 150,000 to 200,000 clones, approximately 85% of which are singletons. About 9.4% of the sample comes from the top ten. Sequencing was carried out using PBMCs or T cells enriched from blood (not recorded which). The receptor source for this set is a woman younger than 35 who had recovered from COVID-19.

A word on this clone: Other DNA sequences in the sample encode the same CDR3. J is TRBJ1-3 and V is TRBV19, with TRBD1 matching over 8 bases. The germline V gene encodes CDR1 LNHDA and CDR2 SQIVND (reference sequence). The CDR3 sequence is 14 residues long. The ends lost 6 bases at V and 2 bases at J; junction bases unmatched: 3. The CDR3 is CASSIQGAGNTIYF. In DNA form, the CDR3 reads TGTGCCAGTAGCATACAGGGGGCTGGAAACACCATATATTTT.

This clone has only a few counts. The chain is built from TRBV5-1 and TRBJ2-1; TRBD2 aligns across 8 bases. The CDR3 has 13 amino acids. CDR1 SGHRS and CDR2 YFSETQ come from the germline V gene. The trim removed 7 bases at V and 5 bases at J, leaving 5 bases unmatched. The DNA of the CDR3 is TGCGCCAGCGCGGGGGGATCTGACAATGAGCAGTTCTTC. Translation: CASAGGSDNEQFF.

The chain is built from TRBV7-9 and TRBJ1-6; D uncertain. Germline V gives CDR1 SEHNR, CDR2 FQNEAQ (reference sequence). The CDR3 has 14 residues. V lost 3 bases and J lost 8, with 11 bases in between. This chain's CDR3 is CASSFRDGDSPLHF. Here the CDR3 DNA reads TGTGCCAGCAGCTTCAGAGACGGAGATTCACCCCTCCACTTT.

The genes are TRBV4-1 and TRBJ2-6, with 8 bases aligning to TRBD1. In germline, CDR1 is MGHRA, CDR2 YSYEKL. Trimming cost V 1 base and J 0 bases; bases outside gene matches: 2. The CDR3 runs to 17 residues. In DNA, the CDR3 is TGCGCCAGCAGCCAAGGACAGGGGAGCTCTGGGGCCAACGTCCTGACTTTC. Its translation is CASSQGQGSSGANVLTF.

The CDR3 here is CASSEGGQGYNEQFF. The CDR3 DNA follows: TGTGCCAGTTCAGAGGGGGGACAGGGTTACAATGAGCAGTTCTTC. The rearrangement links TRBV19 to TRBJ2-1, with 9 bases that match TRBD1. Germline trimming cut 8 bases from V and 4 bases from J; bases unmatched to any gene: 9. This CDR3 is built from 15 residues. Germline lookup yields CDR1 LNHDA and CDR2 SQIVND (reference sequence).

A word on this clone: At one end the junction does not follow the germline gene, possibly because of a read error. V usage is TRBV4-1 and J usage is TRBJ2-3; no clear D gene. The CDR3 extends over 16 amino acids. Germline CDR1 reads MGHRA; CDR2 reads YSYEKL. CDR3 DNA sequence: TGCGCCAGCAGCCAAGTGCAGGCCCCAAGCACGGATACGCAGTATTTT. Protein product: CASSQVQAPSTDTQYF.

The chain joins TRBV2 to TRBJ2-1, with D uncertain. CDR3 length equals 12 residues. V lost 6 bases and J 8 bases, leaving 11 bases between the germline ends. Germline V CDR1 and CDR2: SNHLY, FYNNEI. The CDR3: CASRPDGYEQFF. In DNA, the CDR3 is TGTGCCAGCAGGCCCGACGGGTATGAGCAGTTCTTC.

This chain uses TRBV11-3 with TRBJ2-1; tentatively, D is TRBD2 (6 bases). Germline V gives CDR1 SGHNT, CDR2 YENEEA. The CDR3 spans 16 residues. Trimming cost V 1 base and J 8 bases, with 18 bases left between them. CDR3 DNA: TGTGCCAGCAGCTTAGGTTGGACGGGGGACTTAGATGAGCAGTTCTTC. Residues: CASSLGWTGDLDEQFF.

This chain connects TRBV7-2 to TRBJ2-7; 12 nucleotides agree with TRBD2. The CDR3 sequence is 17 residues long. The J segment lost 2 bases and the V segment lost 2 bases, leaving 7 bases of the junction unmatched. The germline V gene encodes CDR1 SGHTA and CDR2 FQGNSA. The CDR3 spells CASSLSRLAGVAYEQYF. DNA of the CDR3: TGTGCCAGCAGCTTATCCCGACTAGCGGGAGTCGCCTACGAGCAGTACTTC.

J is TRBJ2-5 and V is TRBV27; TRBD1 matches 11 bases. In germline, CDR1 is MNHEY, CDR2 SMNVEV (reference sequence). The length of the CDR3 is 17 residues. V was clipped by 0 bases and J by 4 bases; unmatched bases: 7. In DNA, the CDR3 is TGTGCCAGCAGTTTATCCGGGGGACAGGGGGGTGGAGAGACCCAGTACTTC. It is translated as CASSLSGGQGGGETQYF.

The rearrangement uses TRBV9 and TRBJ2-3, with D maybe TRBD2 (6 bases). V was clipped by 0 bases and J by 2 bases, with 10 bases between them. Germline V gives CDR1 SGDLS, CDR2 YYNGEE. The CDR3 covers 15 residues. CDR3: CASSVGASVTDTQYF. The CDR3 coding sequence is TGTGCCAGCAGCGTAGGAGCTAGCGTCACAGATACGCAGTATTTT.

V and J are TRBV6-5 and TRBJ2-3; 7 bases agree with TRBD1. This CDR3 contains 15 residues. Germline V gene sequence: CDR1 MNHEY, CDR2 SVGAGI. V was clipped by 7 bases and J by 8 bases; unmatched bases: 15. The CDR3 region has the DNA TGTGCCAGCACCCTAAGGGTAGGGGGCATTGGTACGCAGTATTTT. Its protein is CASTLRVGGIGTQYF.

The chain recombines TRBV5-4 with TRBJ2-1, with D possibly matching TRBD1 (7 bases). V was pared by 5 bases and J by 2 bases, with 14 bases between. The CDR3 is 15 amino acids. CDR1 and CDR2 from the germline V gene are SGHNT and YYREEE (reference sequence). The CDR3 here is CASRLAGTAYNEQFF. DNA for the CDR3: TGTGCCAGCAGACTAGCCGGGACAGCCTACAATGAGCAGTTCTTC.

J is TRBJ1-2 and V is TRBV5-3; 7 bases are a match to TRBD1. TRBV5-3 is labeled an ORF, and its function is uncertain. J gave up 6 bases and V 4 bases, and 9 bases lay outside the gene matches. The CDR3 extends over 14 amino acids. The CDR3 DNA follows: TGTGCCAGAAGCAGACCACCCGACAGGGATGGCTACACCTTC. Its protein is CARSRPPDRDGYTF.

CDR3 residues: CASSLAGARGFDTEAFF. The CDR3 DNA is TGTGCCAGCAGCTTAGCGGGGGCCAGGGGTTTCGACACTGAAGCTTTCTTT. V usage is TRBV7-8 and J usage is TRBJ1-1, with D maybe TRBD1 (6 bases). Trimming removed 0 bases from V and 3 bases from J, with 17 bases in between. The CDR3 has 17 amino acids. Germline values: CDR1 SGHVS, CDR2 FQNEAQ.

The chain couples TRBV19 to TRBJ2-2; the D gene is possibly TRBD1 (6 bases). This CDR3 spans 14 amino acids. Looked up from germline, CDR1 is LNHDA and CDR2 is SQIVND (reference sequence). V was cut by 2 bases and J by 7 bases, with 11 bases left in between. The CDR3, as DNA: TGTGCCAGTAGTATATTACAGGGTGACGGGGAGCTGTTTTTT. Encoded protein: CASSILQGDGELFF.

The V and J genes are TRBV18 and TRBJ2-3; the D gene is possibly TRBD2 (6 bases). The germline CDR1 and CDR2 sequences are KGHSH and LQKENI. The V end lost 4 bases, the J end lost 5 bases, and 25 bases lay between the germline ends. The CDR3 loop spans 18 amino acids. Here the CDR3 DNA reads TGTGCCAGCTCACTCGCAAAGAGCGGCGGGGCCTCACGAGATACGCAGTATTTT. It encodes CASSLAKSGGASRDTQYF.

The chain combines TRBV2 with TRBJ2-1; TRBD2 agrees at 7 bases. The germline gives CDR1 SNHLY, CDR2 FYNNEI. The CDR3 totals 15 residues. The ends lost 3 bases at V and 6 bases at J; junction bases unmatched: 8. CDR3 in amino acids: CASSEEAGLTNEQFF. The DNA for the CDR3 is TGTGCCAGCAGTGAGGAAGCGGGATTGACCAATGAGCAGTTCTTC.

The chain has TRBV19 and TRBJ1-2; TRBD1 matches 12 bases. V shed 6 bases and J 6 bases; nucleotides not matched to a gene: 8. This CDR3 region has 15 residues. CDR1 is LNHDA, CDR2 SQIVND, per germline (reference sequence). Written as DNA, the CDR3 is TGTGCCAGTAGGAGTACCGGGACAGGGGGCGATGGCTACACCTTC. This translates into CASRSTGTGGDGYTF.

The chain uses TRBV2 and TRBJ2-7; a weak D match, TRBD2 (6 bases). Germline CDR1 reads SNHLY; CDR2 reads FYNNEI. The ends were cut back, 3 bases at V and 3 bases at J, with 9 bases in the middle. The CDR3 sequence is 13 residues long. CDR3 region: CASSEAGYYEQYF. DNA of the CDR3: TGTGCCAGCAGTGAGGCGGGGTACTACGAGCAGTACTTC.

The rearrangement links TRBV28 to TRBJ2-4, with 7 bases identical to TRBD1. CDR3 length equals 15 residues. With 6 bases clipped from V and 6 bases from J, the junction kept 11 bases outside the gene matches. Germline V CDR1 and CDR2: MDHEN, SYDVKM. CDR3 protein: CASSATLRDRNIQYF. DNA of the CDR3: TGTGCCAGCAGCGCTACCCTCCGGGACAGAAACATTCAGTACTTC.

A single count supports this clone. The chain links TRBV4-3 to TRBJ1-6; TRBD1 is a possible D gene (6 bases). Trimming took off 1 base at V and 6 bases at J, with 13 bases between the two ends. The CDR3 consists of 16 residues. Germline V lookup: CDR1 LGHNA, CDR2 YSLEER. The CDR3 protein is CASSQAGGQINSPLHF. The CDR3 DNA reads as TGCGCCAGCAGCCAAGCGGGCGGACAGATTAATTCACCCCTCCACTTT.

V usage is TRBV4-2 and J usage is TRBJ2-1; 11 bases line up with TRBD1. This CDR3 has 15 residues. The ends lost 3 bases at V and 5 bases at J; junction bases unmatched: 3. Germline V gene sequence: CDR1 LGHNA, CDR2 YNFKEQ. CDR3 protein: CASSHGQGAHNEQFF. In nucleotides, the CDR3 is TGTGCCAGCAGCCATGGACAGGGGGCACACAATGAGCAGTTCTTC.

This clone appeared once. V is TRBV9 and J is TRBJ1-2, with a weak D call TRBD1 (5 bases). Trimming took 0 bases from V and 0 from J, leaving 18 bases between them. Per germline, CDR1 SGDLS and CDR2 YYNGEE. This CDR3 is built from 18 residues. Here the CDR3 reads CASSVVGAAENPNYGYTF. CDR3 nucleotide sequence: TGTGCCAGCAGCGTAGTAGGGGCTGCCGAAAACCCTAACTATGGCTACACCTTC.

V is TRBV7-8 and J is TRBJ2-1, with TRBD2 matching 9 bases. The J segment lost 3 bases and the V segment lost 5 bases, leaving 11 bases of the junction unmatched. CDR3 length equals 17 residues. Germline assignment: CDR1 SGHVS and CDR2 FQNEAQ. The CDR3 region has the DNA TGTGCCAGCAGCGCGTGGAGACTAGCGGATGGCTACAATGAGCAGTTCTTC. It is translated as CASSAWRLADGYNEQFF.

The chain recombines TRBV19 with TRBJ1-6; 10 nucleotides line up with TRBD1. The CDR3 length is 14 residues. Per the germline V gene, CDR1 is LNHDA and CDR2 is SQIVND (reference sequence). V shed 6 bases and J 10 bases; nucleotides not matched to a gene: 6. The CDR3 reads CASRGTGVGSPLHF. The CDR3 DNA is TGTGCCAGTAGAGGGACAGGGGTGGGCTCACCCCTCCACTTT. The full variable domain, rest sourced from reference TRBV19 and TRBJ1-6, is DGGITQSPKYLFRKEGQNVTLSCEQNLNHDAMYWYRQDPGQGLRLIYYSQIVNDFQKGDIAEGYSVSREKKESFPLTVTSAQKNPTAFYLCASRGTGVGSPLHFGNGTRLTVT.

J is TRBJ2-1 and V is TRBV7-9, with a weak D call TRBD2 (5 bases). This CDR3 region has 15 residues. CDR1 and CDR2 from the germline V gene are SEHNR and FQNEAQ (reference sequence). Trimming pared 4 bases from V and 3 bases from J, leaving 13 bases between. CDR3 protein: CASSSSLGGYNEQFF. As DNA, the CDR3 is TGTGCCAGCAGCTCCAGCTTAGGAGGCTACAATGAGCAGTTCTTC.

V usage is TRBV5-1 and J usage is TRBJ2-5; 10 bases are shared with TRBD2. V lost 4 bases and J lost 4; bases outside the gene matches: 19. Germline CDR1 is SGHRS and CDR2 is YFSETQ. The CDR3 covers 19 residues. CDR3 sequence reads: CASSPHRPPSGGAGETQYF. The CDR3 bases are TGCGCCAGCAGCCCCCATAGGCCCCCCAGCGGGGGGGCCGGAGAGACCCAGTACTTC.